These 28 T cell receptor beta chains were all obtained from the same sample, sequenced in a study of blood T cell repertoires in COVID-19 (dated by TCRdb to 2020 to 2022). Receptor amplification or capture employed the immunoSEQ multiplex PCR assay. Imported from immuneACCESS, the table was reduced by TCRdb to in-frame sequences with V and J called. These copies leave out some clones; in studies compared against another copy, an unresolved V gene accounts for under half, and the cause of the remainder is not known. This sample gives 85,000 to 130,000 clones in total; approximately 84% of them show up just once. The top ten clones comprise more than 13% of the sample. The sample taken for sequencing was peripheral blood. These receptors were collected from a woman between 55 and 75 years old with acute or convalescent COVID-19.

J is TRBJ1-1 and V is TRBV20-1, with D possibly being TRBD1 (6 bases). Germline CDR1 reads DFQATT; CDR2 reads SNEGSKA (reference sequence). V was clipped by 3 bases and J by 7 bases, with 9 bases between them. The CDR3 has 11 residues. For the CDR3, the DNA is TGCAGTGCTAGTGGACAGTTTGAAGCTTTCTTT. It yields the protein CSASGQFEAFF.

The CDR3 sequence is CASSVVTEGEQYF. CDR3 bases: TGTGCCAGCAGCGTAGTCACCGAGGGCGAGCAGTACTTC. The chain carries TRBV9 and TRBJ2-7, with D perhaps TRBD2 (5 bases). The CDR3 consists of 13 residues. The ends were cut back, 0 bases at V and 6 bases at J, with 10 bases in the middle. CDR1 and CDR2 (germline): SGDLS, YYNGEE. Full variable domain (remainder filled in from reference TRBV9 and TRBJ2-7): DSGVTQTPKHLITATGQRVTLRCSPRSGDLSVYWYQQSLDQGLQFLIQYYNGEERAKGNILERFSAQQFPDLHSELNLSSLELGDSALYFCASSVVTEGEQYFGPGTRLTVT.

This chain connects TRBV5-8 to TRBJ1-2, with D unresolved. Deletions cut 0 bases from V and 5 bases from J, with 14 bases between. The CDR3 is 15 amino acids. Germline V lookup: CDR1 SGHTS, CDR2 YDEGEE. The CDR3 DNA follows: TGTGCCAGCAGCTTGGCGGGGAAGTCTCGATATGGCTACACCTTC. This gives the protein CASSLAGKSRYGYTF.

This clone was recorded only once. CDR3 coding DNA: TGTGCCAGCAGCTTGCTCCACGGGAGTTGGGGCGAGCAGTACTTC. Translating gives CASSLLHGSWGEQYF. This chain uses TRBV7-8 with TRBJ2-7; a weak D match, TRBD2 (6 bases). The CDR3 covers 15 residues. CDR1 and CDR2 from the germline V gene are SGHVS and FQNEAQ. The V and J ends lost 3 bases and 6 bases respectively, with 18 bases between them.

The J gene is TRBJ2-7, the V gene TRBV28, with D maybe TRBD2 (6 bases). V was trimmed by 7 bases and J by 0 bases, leaving 13 bases between them. CDR1 MDHEN and CDR2 SYDVKM come from the germline V gene. The CDR3 sequence is 14 residues long. This CDR3 is CASTPRGFSYEQYF. CDR3 in DNA: TGTGCCAGCACTCCCCGGGGGTTCTCCTACGAGCAGTACTTC.

This clone was detected many times. The chain combines TRBV5-1 with TRBJ2-7, with D maybe TRBD1 (5 bases). Trimming removed 3 bases at V and 0 bases at J, with 7 bases between. This CDR3 region has 13 residues. Germline CDR1 reads SGHRS; CDR2 reads YFSETQ. CDR3 in DNA: TGCGCCAGCAGCTCCGGACACTCCTACGAGCAGTACTTC. Residues: CASSSGHSYEQYF. The variable domain in full, with the rest retrieved from reference TRBV5-1 and TRBJ2-7, is KAGVTQTPRYLIKTRGQQVTLSCSPISGHRSVSWYQQTPGQGLQFLFEYFSETQRNKGNFPGRFSGRQFSNSRSEMNVSTLELGDSALYLCASSSGHSYEQYFGPGTRLTVT.

This chain uses TRBV7-9 with TRBJ2-7; 9 nucleotides match TRBD1. CDR1 is SEHNR, CDR2 FQNEAQ, per germline (reference sequence). V dropped 5 bases and J dropped 7; count of bases not matched to a gene: 9. The CDR3 has 14 amino acids. CDR3 sequence: CASSPGQGVEEQYF. CDR3 coding DNA: TGTGCCAGCAGCCCGGGACAGGGCGTTGAGGAGCAGTACTTC.

This clone was seen a few times. The V gene is TRBV28, the J gene TRBJ1-1; 8 positions match TRBD1. Germline CDR1 is MDHEN and CDR2 is SYDVKM. CDR3 size: 15 residues. The trim removed 6 bases at V and 4 bases at J, leaving 10 bases unmatched. The CDR3 reads CASRYAGGRRTEAFF. CDR3 DNA: TGTGCCAGCAGGTATGCAGGGGGCAGGCGCACTGAAGCTTTCTTT.

This clone was seen a single time. V gene TRBV20-1 combines with J gene TRBJ2-7; tentatively, D is TRBD1 (6 bases). This CDR3 contains 13 residues. Trimming removed 3 bases at V and 1 base at J, with 10 bases between. Germline V gives CDR1 DFQATT, CDR2 SNEGSKA (reference sequence). This CDR3 is CSASLDRSYEQYF. The CDR3 DNA reads as TGCAGTGCTAGTTTGGACAGATCCTACGAGCAGTACTTC.

The chain couples TRBV5-6 to TRBJ1-1; 7 bases fit TRBD1. The CDR3 extends over 13 amino acids. J gave up 3 bases and V 4 bases, and 3 bases lay outside the gene matches. Per germline, CDR1 SGHDT and CDR2 YYEEEE. This chain's CDR3 is CASSRTGHTEAFF. The CDR3 coding sequence is TGTGCCAGCAGCCGGACAGGCCACACTGAAGCTTTCTTT. Using reference TRBV5-6 and TRBJ1-1 for the parts outside the CDR3, the full variable domain is DAGVTQSPTHLIKTRGQQVTLRCSPKSGHDTVSWYQQALGQGPQFIFQYYEEEERQRGNFPDRFSGHQFPNYSSELNVNALLLGDSALYLCASSRTGHTEAFFGQGTRLTVV.

The chain couples TRBV4-1 to TRBJ2-1; 9 positions agree with TRBD2. V trimming: 0 bases; J trimming: 4 bases; junction bases outside the gene matches: 10. CDR1 MGHRA and CDR2 YSYEKL come from the germline V gene. The CDR3 runs 18 residues. DNA of the CDR3: TGCGCCAGCAGCCAAGATAGGAGGGCGGGAGGGCCTTACAATGAGCAGTTCTTC. As protein: CASSQDRRAGGPYNEQFF.

The table lists this clone with a few counts. The CDR3 loop is CASSPRTDATNEKLFF. The CDR3, as DNA: TGTGCCAGCAGCCCCAGGACAGACGCAACTAATGAAAAACTGTTTTTT. The chain is built from TRBV9 and TRBJ1-4; perhaps TRBD1 as D (6 bases). The CDR3 extends over 16 amino acids. CDR1 is SGDLS, CDR2 YYNGEE, per germline. V was cut by 4 bases and J by 0 bases, with 13 bases left in between.

This chain links TRBV19 with TRBJ2-7; D ambiguous. The V end lost 1 base, the J end lost 5 bases, and 9 bases lay between the germline ends. Germline assignment: CDR1 LNHDA and CDR2 SQIVND (reference sequence). CDR3 size: 13 residues. The CDR3 loop reads CASSIGLKDEQYF. The DNA of the CDR3 is TGTGCCAGTAGTATAGGTCTAAAAGACGAGCAGTACTTC.

This clone was detected once. This rearrangement joins TRBV5-6 to TRBJ1-5, with D uncertain. Germline values: CDR1 SGHDT, CDR2 YYEEEE. CDR3 size: 15 residues. Trimming removed 0 bases from V and 0 bases from J, with 7 bases in between. CDR3 protein: CASSLESYSNQPQHF. In DNA, the CDR3 is TGTGCCAGCAGCTTGGAATCCTATAGCAATCAGCCCCAGCATTTT. The full variable domain, with the rest looked up from reference TRBV5-6 and TRBJ1-5, is DAGVTQSPTHLIKTRGQQVTLRCSPKSGHDTVSWYQQALGQGPQFIFQYYEEEERQRGNFPDRFSGHQFPNYSSELNVNALLLGDSALYLCASSLESYSNQPQHFGDGTRLSIL.

This chain connects TRBV5-4 to TRBJ1-5; TRBD1 matches at 7 bases. V was pared by 4 bases and J by 4 bases, with 5 bases of the junction left unmatched. Germline CDR1 is SGHNT and CDR2 is YYREEE (reference sequence). The CDR3 has 14 residues. CDR3 sequence reads: CASSQGRGNQPQHF. DNA of the CDR3: TGTGCCAGCAGCCAAGGCAGGGGGAATCAGCCCCAGCATTTT.

This rearrangement joins TRBV2 to TRBJ2-2; D gene unclear. Trimming shortened V by 8 bases and J by 3 bases, and 13 bases separated the two germline ends. Germline loops: CDR1 SNHLY, CDR2 FYNNEI. The CDR3 is 14 amino acids. The CDR3 coding sequence is TGTGCCAGCTTGGCCCCGAAAGACACCGGGGAGCTGTTTTTT. Its protein product is CASLAPKDTGELFF.

This chain links TRBV28 with TRBJ2-7; D is perhaps TRBD1 (6 bases). Trimming pared 6 bases from V and 0 bases from J, leaving 12 bases between. The CDR3 consists of 14 residues. Germline-derived CDR1 and CDR2 are MDHEN and SYDVKM. CDR3 nucleotides: TGTGCCAGCAGGCCCGGGACACTCTCCTACGAGCAGTACTTC. Its translation: CASRPGTLSYEQYF.

The chain links TRBV5-1 to TRBJ2-7, with unresolved D. Per germline, CDR1 SGHRS and CDR2 YFSETQ. The CDR3 spans 15 residues. The ends were cut back, 0 bases at V and 0 bases at J, with 10 bases in the middle. The CDR3 DNA follows: TGCGCCAGCAGCTTGGACGGCAGGAACTCCTACGAGCAGTACTTC. The encoded protein is CASSLDGRNSYEQYF.

The genes are TRBV6-6 and TRBJ2-7, with 7 bases that match TRBD2. The V gene's germline CDR1 is MNHNY and CDR2 SVGAGI (reference sequence). CDR3 length equals 13 residues. J gave up 1 base and V 8 bases, and 5 bases lay outside the gene matches. The CDR3, as DNA: TGTGCCAGCTGGCCGGGACTATCCTACGAGCAGTACTTC. Protein product: CASWPGLSYEQYF.

The chain couples TRBV18 to TRBJ2-7, with 7 positions matching TRBD1. There are 13 residues in the CDR3. Germline V gene lookup returns CDR1 KGHSH and CDR2 LQKENI. Trimming took 3 bases from V and 3 from J; bases not matched to a gene: 2. CDR3 in amino acids: CASSPGTDYEQYF. CDR3 in DNA: TGTGCCAGCTCACCCGGGACAGACTACGAGCAGTACTTC.

The chain couples TRBV7-2 to TRBJ2-7; 7 bases match TRBD2. The trim removed 1 base at V and 1 base at J, leaving 4 bases unmatched. Per germline, CDR1 SGHTA and CDR2 FQGNSA. This CDR3 has 15 amino acids. DNA of the CDR3: TGTGCCAGCAGCTTAGTGGCGGGGGAGTCCTACGAGCAGTACTTC. Translation: CASSLVAGESYEQYF.

The chain links TRBV6-4 to TRBJ2-5; weak D call: TRBD2 (5 bases). The germline gives CDR1 MRHNA, CDR2 SNTAGT. CDR3 size: 16 residues. Trimming cost V 3 bases and J 7 bases, with 21 bases left between them. Written as DNA, the CDR3 is TGTGCCAGCAGTGAAAGGCCCCTCGAGGGCCTGGGGACCCAGTACTTC. Its protein is CASSERPLEGLGTQYF.

V usage is TRBV19 and J usage is TRBJ1-3, with D unresolved. CDR3 size: 14 residues. Trimming pared 9 bases from V and 0 bases from J, leaving 12 bases between. From germline, CDR1 is LNHDA and CDR2 SQIVND (reference sequence). This CDR3 is CASRPGSSGNTIYF. CDR3 DNA sequence: TGTGCCAGCCGTCCGGGGAGCTCTGGAAACACCATATATTTT.

The chain links TRBV29-1 to TRBJ2-3, with 12 bases lining up with TRBD2. The germline V gene has CDR1 SQVTM and CDR2 ANQGSEA. Unmatched junction bases numbered 3, after V lost 7 bases and J lost 4 bases. The CDR3 is 13 amino acids. The DNA of the CDR3 is TGCAGCGGCCGACTAGCGGGAGCAGATACGCAGTATTTT. This sequence encodes CSGRLAGADTQYF.

The CDR3 coding sequence is TGCAGCGCATGCCAACAGGGGTTGGTCACTGAAGCTTTCTTT. Its translation is CSACQQGLVTEAFF. The V call is TRBV29-1, the J call TRBJ1-1, with TRBD1 matching 7 bases. The CDR3 loop spans 14 amino acids. The V segment lost 7 bases and the J segment 4 bases; nucleotides outside the gene matches: 12. CDR1 and CDR2 from the germline V gene are SQVTM and ANQGSEA.

The V and J genes are TRBV20-1 and TRBJ2-5, with D perhaps matching TRBD2 (6 bases). V lost 3 bases and J lost 2, with 16 bases in between. Germline values: CDR1 DFQATT, CDR2 SNEGSKA (reference sequence). This CDR3 is built from 15 residues. In nucleotides, the CDR3 is TGCAGTGCTAGTAGTTTCTCTAGCGTTCAAGAGACCCAGTACTTC. This codes for CSASSFSSVQETQYF.

V is TRBV5-1 and J is TRBJ1-3; D is perhaps TRBD1 (6 bases). The CDR3 is 15 amino acids. The germline gives CDR1 SGHRS, CDR2 YFSETQ. Trimming removed 4 bases from V and 3 bases from J, with 14 bases in between. The CDR3 nucleotides are TGCGCCAGCAGCCAATCAGGGGCCGATGGAAACACCATATATTTT. Encoded protein: CASSQSGADGNTIYF.

This clone has only one observation. V gene TRBV19 combines with J gene TRBJ1-3; TRBD1 agrees at 8 bases. This CDR3 contains 16 residues. Germline CDR1 reads LNHDA; CDR2 reads SQIVND (reference sequence). J was trimmed by 0 bases and V by 9 bases; bases with no gene match: 10. CDR3 in amino acids: CASDAWTGSSGNTIYF. CDR3 DNA: TGTGCCAGCGACGCTTGGACAGGGAGCTCTGGAAACACCATATATTTT.